This T cell receptor beta chain originates from a study of neurological immune-mediated disorders. General observations from the study: TCR clonal expansion peaked in HTLV-1-associated myelopathy patients and was lowest in multiple sclerosis patients. Because no CDR3 amino acid sequences were shared across subjects by expanded clones, private repertoires were suggested in all groups.

This clonotype was counted ten times or more. The antigen is unknown. This CDR3 comprises 14 residues. The V gene end was trimmed by 4 bases and the J gene end by 5 bases; junction bases not matched to a gene: 6. CDR1 SNHLY and CDR2 FYNNEI come from the germline V gene. Synthesis of cDNA was accomplished via 5'RACE employing 10-nucleotide random UMIs. Via MiXCR, TCRdb re-called the 5' RACE reads, giving one row per CDR3 protein. The table lists tens of thousands of distinct CDR3 sequences, about 14% of them singletons. Unsorted libraries were generated from 2 million PBMCs. These cells had been stored in RNAlater at -80 C.

The chain couples TRBV2 to TRBJ2-5; 8 nucleotides agree with TRBD1. The sequenced material came from PBMCs. The origin of this receptor is a woman between 50 and 59 years old in good health. Here the CDR3 DNA reads TGTGCCAGCAGTGCTGGGACAGGTGAGGAGACCCAGTACTTC. Encoded protein: CASSAGTGEETQYF.